This T cell receptor beta chain was documented in a study of vaccination effects on CD4 cells after COVID-19. Broader study findings: Marked clonal contraction of both clone types appeared late after vaccination. Vaccine-induced clones in healthy vaccinees cross-reacted with common cold coronaviruses in only 1 of 255 cases.

The protocol was immunoSEQ multiplex PCR, while the TCRdb copy is restricted to in-frame clones and leaves out a portion. Among tens of thousands of clones, about 80% were seen once, and the ten largest hold 1.2%. This clone occurred a few times. Its antigen is unknown. V lost 4 bases, J lost 12 bases, and 13 bases stayed unmatched. CDR1 is SGHNT and CDR2 is YENEEA in the germline V gene. The CDR3 length is 15 residues. Expansion with viral peptide pools was applied to antigen-specific CD4+ T cells by the ViraFEST assay prior to sequencing. The authors isolated CD4+ T cells after around 11 days of culture. Vaccine administered to participants consisted of two doses of either BNT162b2 or mRNA-1273.

The clonotype comes from a human donor who received a COVID-19 vaccine. Sequencing used CD4+ T cells from PBMCs cultured with HCoV-229E spike peptides, obtained after COVID-19 vaccination. The chain uses TRBV11-3 and TRBJ1-2; 11 nucleotides agree with TRBD1. The CDR3, as DNA: TGTGCCAGCAGCTCGCGGAGGGGACAGGGGGGAAGAGACACCTTC. This gives the protein CASSSRRGQGGRDTF.